This is a list of T cell receptor beta chains from one sample in a study of blood T cells in healthy people across ages. TCRdb reprocessed the 5' RACE reads with MiXCR, giving one entry per CDR3 protein. The repertoire consists of 850,000 to 1,000,000 distinct CDR3 sequences, with approximately 49% occurring once and the leading ten covering roughly an eighth. Source material: blood. These receptors all stem from a man in his thirties or forties in good health. Both conserved end residues are part of each CDR3. D genes are given only for firm matches. Not all rows give a size; the values are once, few, many and, for expanded clones, a class.

CDR3 protein	CDR3 DNA	D gene	V gene	J gene	clone size
CSAPTFIRDEQYF	TGCAGTGCCCCTACCTTCATTCGCGACGAGCAGTACTTC	.	TRBV20-1	TRBJ2-7	.
CASSFEGGNSPLHF	TGTGCCAGCAGCTTCGAAGGGGGCAATTCACCCCTCCACTTT	TRBD1	TRBV7-9	TRBJ1-6	few
CASSRTGTSTDTQYF	TGCGCCAGCAGTCGAACCGGGACTAGCACAGATACGCAGTATTTT	.	TRBV4-1	TRBJ2-3	.
CAISPGQGNTDTQYF	TGTGCCATCAGCCCGGGACAGGGGAACACAGATACGCAGTATTTT	TRBD1	TRBV10-3	TRBJ2-3	.
CASSFLAGGGYTF	.	.	TRBV12-3/TRBV12-4	TRBJ1-2	few
CASSIRSLTGTADYEQYF	TGTGCCAGCAGCATCCGGTCCTTGACCGGGACAGCAGACTACGAGCAGTACTTC	TRBD1	TRBV7-9	TRBJ2-7	few
CASSQATGAPYEQFF	TGTGCCAGCAGCCAAGCCACAGGGGCTCCGTATGAGCAGTTCTTC	TRBD1	TRBV3-1	TRBJ2-1	.
CASGKRVRGRLADTQYF	TGTGCCAGCGGCAAAAGAGTAAGGGGAAGGCTCGCAGATACGCAGTATTTT	.	TRBV21-1	TRBJ2-3	.
CASSPTSPYEQYF	TGTGCCAGCAGCCCAACTAGCCCCTACGAGCAGTACTTC	.	TRBV28	TRBJ2-7	.
CSASAQGADTEAFF	TGCAGTGCTTCTGCACAGGGGGCGGACACTGAAGCTTTCTTT	TRBD1	TRBV20-1	TRBJ1-1	.
CASIAGTLGYNEQYF	TGTGCCAGCATTGCCGGGACGCTCGGCTACAATGAGCAGTACTTC	.	TRBV2	TRBJ2-7	.
CASSGQGTTGELFF	TGTGCCAGCTCGGGACAGGGGACCACCGGGGAGCTGTTTTTT	TRBD1	TRBV25-1	TRBJ2-2	.
CASSAQGQGGQPQHF	TGTGCCAGCAGTGCTCAGGGACAGGGGGGACAACCCCAGCATTTT	TRBD1	TRBV12-3/TRBV12-4	TRBJ1-5	.
CASSQEVSDSSYEQYF	TGTGCCAGCAGCCAAGAGGTCAGTGACAGCTCCTACGAGCAGTACTTC	.	TRBV4-2	TRBJ2-7	few
CASRPARVGTDTQYF	TGCGCCAGCAGACCGGCTAGGGTCGGCACAGATACGCAGTATTTT	.	TRBV5-1	TRBJ2-3	.
CARSSGRSTDTQYF	TGTGCCCGCTCTAGCGGGCGTAGCACAGATACGCAGTATTTT	TRBD2	TRBV30	TRBJ2-3	few
CASSYSERGGSYEQYF	TGTGCCAGCAGTTACTCGGAGCGGGGCGGGTCCTACGAGCAGTACTTC	TRBD2	TRBV6-2/TRBV6-3	TRBJ2-7	.
CASSQEEGVREQYF	TGCGCCAGCAGCCAAGAAGAGGGGGTCCGCGAGCAGTACTTC	.	TRBV4-3	TRBJ2-7	few
CASSGLAGYTDTQYF	TGTGCCAGCAGCGGATTAGCGGGGTACACAGATACGCAGTATTTT	TRBD2	TRBV5-5	TRBJ2-3	.
CSVAPRLGQETQYF	TGCAGCGTTGCGCCCCGACTGGGTCAAGAGACCCAGTACTTC	.	TRBV29-1	TRBJ2-5	.
CASSGEDSTDTQYF	TGCGCCAGCAGTGGCGAGGATAGCACAGATACGCAGTATTTT	.	TRBV5-1	TRBJ2-3	.
CASPDSSNEQFF	TGTGCCAGCCCCGACAGCTCCAATGAGCAGTTCTTC	.	TRBV28	TRBJ2-1	few
CASSSRASGGSYEQYF	TGTGCCAGCAGCTCCCGGGCTAGCGGGGGATCCTACGAGCAGTACTTC	TRBD2	TRBV7-2	TRBJ2-7	.
CASSSGQPRETQYF	TGTGCCAGCAGCTCAGGACAGCCTCGAGAGACCCAGTACTTC	.	TRBV7-2	TRBJ2-5	few
CASSQEIGLAGYTF	TGTGCCAGCAGCCAAGAGATAGGGCTGGCTGGCTACACCTTC	.	TRBV3-1	TRBJ1-2	.
CATSDPLSYEQYF	TGTGCCACCAGTGATCCGCTCTCCTACGAGCAGTACTTC	.	TRBV24-1	TRBJ2-7	.
CSVVRAGFTDTQYF	TGCAGCGTTGTTCGGGCTGGATTCACAGATACGCAGTATTTT	.	TRBV29-1	TRBJ2-3	.
CASSAPGLSGYGYTF	TGTGCCAGCAGTGCCCCGGGACTGAGTGGCTATGGCTACACCTTC	.	TRBV2	TRBJ1-2	few
CASSLRRGRADTQYF	TGTGCCAGCAGTTTGAGGAGGGGTAGAGCAGATACGCAGTATTTT	.	TRBV12-3/TRBV12-4	TRBJ2-3	.
CASSDMMNQPQHF	TGTGCCAGCAGTGACATGATGAATCAGCCCCAGCATTTT	.	TRBV6-2/TRBV6-3	TRBJ1-5	.
CASSQLDDEKLFF	TGTGCCAGCAGCCAACTCGACGATGAAAAACTGTTTTTT	.	TRBV3-1	TRBJ1-4	once
CASSPQGQGIYGYTF	TGCGCCAGCAGCCCGCAGGGACAGGGGATCTATGGCTACACCTTC	TRBD1	TRBV5-1	TRBJ1-2	few
CSVGLAESSYNEQFF	TGCAGCGTGGGACTAGCGGAGAGCTCCTACAATGAGCAGTTCTTC	TRBD2	TRBV29-1	TRBJ2-1	many
CASIQDGGSGTQYF	TGCGCCAGCATCCAAGATGGGGGTTCGGGGACCCAGTACTTC	.	TRBV4-1	TRBJ2-5	.
CASSPSEGLVYNEQFF	TGTGCCAGCTCACCCTCAGAGGGGCTGGTATACAATGAGCAGTTCTTC	.	TRBV18	TRBJ2-1	.
CSAQTASYEQYF	TGCAGCGCCCAGACTGCAAGCTACGAGCAGTACTTC	.	TRBV29-1	TRBJ2-7	.
CASSPQQNSYEQYF	TGTGCCAGCAGCCCACAGCAAAACTCCTACGAGCAGTACTTC	.	TRBV6-2/TRBV6-3	TRBJ2-7	few
CASSSGWTGENIQYF	TGTGCCAGCAGCTCAGGGTGGACCGGAGAAAACATTCAGTACTTC	.	TRBV21-1	TRBJ2-4	few
CASSHLIPKGNQPQHF	TGCGCCAGCAGCCACCTCATCCCCAAGGGAAATCAGCCCCAGCATTTT	.	TRBV4-1	TRBJ1-5	.